What follows describes a single T cell receptor beta chain. J gave up 4 bases and V 5 bases, and 7 bases lay outside the gene matches. Germline lookup yields CDR1 SGHAT and CDR2 FQDESV (reference sequence). The CDR3 covers 15 residues. Methods used by the authors: Estimation of nucleated cell counts was performed using reference gene primer amplification. Profiling relied on immunoSEQ multiplex PCR, and the TCRdb table lists in-frame clones only, not all of them. Clonal size and the V and J genes are those of that table, whereas D and trimming came from the DNA. Of more than 150,000 clones listed, 86% were seen once; the top ten hold less than 25%. The record originates from a study of blood T cell repertoires in COVID-19. Study-wide background: Sites in the United States, Italy and Spain provided acute and convalescent COVID-19 samples. In each case, the material was cDNA or gDNA derived from T cells, B-cell-depleted T cells, or PBMCs.

This clonotype originated in a man aged 65 to 79 with active or convalescent COVID-19. Source material: peripheral blood. The chain joins TRBV11-1 to TRBJ2-7, with 11 bases fitting TRBD1. CDR3 loop: CASSRRDRGFYEQYF. In DNA, the CDR3 is TGTGCCAGCAGCCGAAGGGACAGGGGGTTTTACGAGCAGTACTTC.